This T cell receptor (beta chain) came from a study of tissue T cells after allogeneic stem cell transplantation. Whole-study results and caveats: Blood and spleen captured only part of the tissue TCR repertoire.

This clone counts as large. Its antigen is not known. This table comes from immunoSEQ multiplex PCR, and its TCRdb copy is limited to in-frame clones, with some not included. Of just under 500 clones listed, approximately 45% were seen once; the top ten hold about 75%. This CDR3 has 11 amino acids. The V gene's germline CDR1 is SGHVS and CDR2 FNYEAQ. V lost 2 bases, J lost 3 bases, and 0 bases lay in between. The TCR comes from a female patient aged 35 to 75 with steroid-refractory graft-versus-host disease after an allogeneic stem cell transplant. These T cells may partly come from the graft donor. Sequencing used skin, obtained at autopsy. The chain has TRBV7-6 and TRBJ2-3; D call uncertain. CDR3 residues: CASSLTDTQYF. The CDR3 DNA is TGTGCCAGCAGCTTAACAGATACGCAGTATTTT.